This entry lists 22 T cell receptor beta chains sequenced from one sample in a study of blood T cell repertoires in COVID-19. Sequencing was performed with immunoSEQ multiplex PCR; in TCRdb, only in-frame clones are kept and a portion is missing. The sample has just over 650,000 clones; over 80% are singletons. Sample: peripheral blood. The receptors were sampled from a woman aged 18 to 35 with acute or convalescent COVID-19.

This chain uses TRBV11-3 with TRBJ2-5, with D possibly matching TRBD2 (6 bases). Trimming removed 4 bases from V and 2 bases from J, with 17 bases in between. The CDR3 is 16 amino acids. The germline V gene encodes CDR1 SGHNT and CDR2 YENEEA. The CDR3 sequence is CASSSSRVGGQETQYF. The CDR3 DNA reads TGTGCCAGCAGCTCGAGTCGGGTCGGGGGACAAGAGACCCAGTACTTC.

This clone was counted a single time. This rearrangement joins TRBV13 to TRBJ1-6; 9 bases line up with TRBD1. Losses at the gene ends were 4 bases for V and 7 bases for J; bases not matched to a gene: 2. There are 14 residues in the CDR3. Germline CDR1 reads PRHDT; CDR2 reads FYEKMQ (reference sequence). CDR3 coding DNA: TGTGCCAGCAGCTGGACAGGGGCAAATTCACCCCTCCACTTT. Its translation: CASSWTGANSPLHF.

The gene calls are TRBV27 and TRBJ1-5, with D possibly matching TRBD1 (5 bases). This CDR3 contains 12 residues. Germline CDR1 and CDR2: MNHEY and SMNVEV (reference sequence). The ends were cut back, 1 base at V and 10 bases at J, with 8 bases in the middle. CDR3: CASSLWGQPQHF. CDR3 nucleotide sequence: TGTGCCAGCAGTTTATGGGGCCAACCCCAGCATTTT.

The genes are TRBV5-5 and TRBJ1-6; D is undetermined. This CDR3 contains 13 residues. CDR1 and CDR2 (germline): SGHKS, YYEKEE (reference sequence). Between the trimmed V and J ends, which lost 2 bases and 9 bases, there was a span of 9 bases. The CDR3 nucleotides read TGTGCCAGCAGCTTTTACTCGGGTTCACCCCTCCACTTT. Its protein product is CASSFYSGSPLHF.

This clone was seen once. The chain combines TRBV5-6 with TRBJ1-2; D possibly corresponds to TRBD1 (5 bases). Germline V lookup: CDR1 SGHDT, CDR2 YYEEEE. Trimming removed 6 bases from V and 7 bases from J, with 19 bases in between. The length of the CDR3 is 14 residues. This CDR3 reads CASTTLGGRGGYTF. For the CDR3, the DNA is TGTGCCAGCACGACATTGGGAGGGAGGGGTGGCTACACCTTC. Drawing the rest from reference TRBV5-6 and TRBJ1-2, the complete variable domain is DAGVTQSPTHLIKTRGQQVTLRCSPKSGHDTVSWYQQALGQGPQFIFQYYEEEERQRGNFPDRFSGHQFPNYSSELNVNALLLGDSALYLCASTTLGGRGGYTFGSGTRLTVV.

The J gene is TRBJ1-5, the V gene TRBV6-5; 10 bases fit TRBD1. The length of the CDR3 is 15 residues. Germline V gene sequence: CDR1 MNHEY, CDR2 SVGAGI. Trimming at V came to 4 bases and at J to 5 bases, leaving 5 bases not matched to a gene. The CDR3 loop reads CASSSDRGYDQPQHF. CDR3 bases: TGTGCCAGCAGTTCGGACAGGGGGTATGATCAGCCCCAGCATTTT.

The chain uses TRBV7-2 and TRBJ1-2; 8 bases match TRBD1. Germline CDR1 is SGHTA and CDR2 is FQGNSA. The CDR3 extends over 15 amino acids. V dropped 5 bases and J dropped 5; count of bases not matched to a gene: 10. Here the CDR3 DNA reads TGTGCCAGCAGCCCGCGGACAGGGCAGGTTTATGGCTACACCTTC. Residues: CASSPRTGQVYGYTF.

This chain connects TRBV6-1 to TRBJ2-6, with TRBD1 matching 7 bases. This CDR3 region has 19 residues. Looked up from germline, CDR1 is MNHNS and CDR2 is SASEGT. V lost 0 bases to trimming and J lost 1 base; unmatched junction nucleotides: 9. The CDR3 loop reads CASSEAVNRGFSGANVLTF. CDR3 bases: TGTGCCAGCAGTGAAGCGGTTAACAGGGGCTTTTCTGGGGCCAACGTCCTGACTTTC.

The chain carries TRBV7-9 and TRBJ1-1; D remains unclear. CDR1 and CDR2 from the germline V gene are SEHNR and FQNEAQ (reference sequence). The CDR3 runs to 13 residues. V dropped 1 base and J dropped 7 bases, with 10 bases sitting between them. As DNA, the CDR3 is TGTGCCAGCAGCTTAGGAGGGTTGCTTGAAGCTTTCTTT. It yields the protein CASSLGGLLEAFF. Combining the CDR3 with reference TRBV7-9 and TRBJ1-1 gives the whole variable domain DTGVSQNPRHKITKRGQNVTFRCDPISEHNRLYWYRQTLGQGPEFLTYFQNEAQLEKSRLLSDRFSAERPKGSFSTLEIQRTEQGDSAMYLCASSLGGLLEAFFGQGTRLTVV.

The gene calls are TRBV30 and TRBJ1-6, with D possibly TRBD1 on 6 matching bases. Germline V gene data show CDR1 as GTSNPN and CDR2 as SVGIG (reference sequence). The germline V and J ends were trimmed by 5 bases and 6 bases, with 11 bases remaining between them. The CDR3 has 13 amino acids. Here the CDR3 DNA reads TGTGCCTGGGGATTAGGGGGTAATTCACCCCTCCACTTT. Its translation: CAWGLGGNSPLHF.

The J gene is TRBJ2-7, the V gene TRBV3-1 (or the pseudogene TRBV3-2); a possible D gene is TRBD1 (6 bases). Germline V CDR1 and CDR2: LGHDT, YNNKEL (reference sequence). Trimming removed 3 bases at V and 3 bases at J, with 15 bases between. There are 15 residues in the CDR3. The CDR3 DNA sequence: TGTGCCAGCAGCCATGGCGGAGGACAGTTCTACGAGCAGTACTTC. Translating gives CASSHGGGQFYEQYF.

This sequence joins TRBV7-8 and TRBJ2-1; D ambiguous. The germline gives CDR1 SGHVS, CDR2 FQNEAQ. Trimming stripped 1 base from V and 0 bases from J, with 7 bases between. The CDR3 is 15 amino acids. The CDR3, as DNA: TGTGCCAGCAGCTTAGTTGATAGCTCCTACAATGAGCAGTTCTTC. Its translation: CASSLVDSSYNEQFF.

The table lists this clone with a few counts. The gene calls are TRBV5-1 and TRBJ1-6; no definite D call. This CDR3 has 14 amino acids. Trimming removed 0 bases at V and 5 bases at J, with 6 bases between. In germline, CDR1 is SGHRS, CDR2 YFSETQ. CDR3 in amino acids: CASSLDSDNSPLHF. CDR3 nucleotide sequence: TGCGCCAGCAGCTTGGACAGTGATAATTCACCCCTCCACTTT.

The V and J genes are TRBV11-2 and TRBJ2-7; 7 bases agree with TRBD1. Germline V gives CDR1 SGHAT, CDR2 FQNNGV. The CDR3 contains 17 residues. V was clipped by 3 bases and J by 3 bases; unmatched bases: 14. The CDR3 region is CASSLGRGRATNYEQYF. CDR3 nucleotide sequence: TGTGCCAGCAGCTTGGGTAGGGGGCGGGCGACTAACTACGAGCAGTACTTC.

The rearrangement links TRBV7-9 to TRBJ1-2; D call uncertain. Per the germline V gene, CDR1 is SEHNR and CDR2 is FQNEAQ (reference sequence). The CDR3 contains 14 residues. Trimming cost V 1 base and J 8 bases, with 14 bases left between them. The chain's CDR3 is CASSLDADTQGYTF. CDR3 DNA sequence: TGTGCCAGCAGCTTAGATGCGGATACCCAGGGCTACACCTTC.

The chain has TRBV2 and TRBJ1-5; perhaps TRBD1 as D (5 bases). Germline CDR1 SNHLY, CDR2 FYNNEI. V was trimmed by 6 bases and J by 7 bases, leaving 13 bases between them. CDR3 length equals 13 residues. The CDR3 sequence is CASSSGEGQPQHF. In DNA, the CDR3 is TGTGCCAGCAGCAGCGGGGAGGGGCAGCCCCAGCATTTT.

J is TRBJ2-1 and V is TRBV27, with TRBD1 identical over 10 bases. The CDR3 has 15 amino acids. Germline assignment: CDR1 MNHEY and CDR2 SMNVEV (reference sequence). The V and J ends lost 6 bases and 7 bases, in that order; junction bases with no gene match: 9. The CDR3 spells CASSVTGQGINEQFF. Here the CDR3 DNA reads TGTGCCAGCAGCGTGACGGGACAGGGGATAAATGAGCAGTTCTTC.

This clone was detected only once. The chain uses TRBV18 and TRBJ2-5; D gene uncertain. Germline CDR1 and CDR2: KGHSH and LQKENI. The CDR3 runs to 15 residues. With 6 bases removed from V and 0 bases from J, the gap between germline ends came to 14 bases. The CDR3 sequence is CASSSLGPDQETQYF. CDR3 DNA: TGTGCCAGCTCCTCCCTCGGTCCCGACCAAGAGACCCAGTACTTC.

The chain employs TRBV7-9 and TRBJ2-7; 8 bases line up with TRBD2. This CDR3 comprises 14 residues. CDR1 is SEHNR and CDR2 is FQNEAQ in the germline V gene (reference sequence). V gave up 4 bases and J gave up 6 bases; unmatched junction bases: 8. CDR3 bases: TGTGCCAGCAGCTCGAGGGGACTAGATCTCGAGCAGTACTTC. As protein: CASSSRGLDLEQYF.

The CDR3: CASNDRGISGYTF. The CDR3, as DNA: TGTGCCAGCAACGACAGGGGGATAAGTGGCTACACCTTC. V and J are TRBV12-3 or TRBV12-4 and TRBJ1-2; 9 bases agree with TRBD1. V was pared by 7 bases and J by 7 bases, with 7 bases of the junction left unmatched. CDR3 length: 13 residues.

The chain carries TRBV12-5 and TRBJ1-6; D remains ambiguous. CDR1 and CDR2 (germline): LGHNT, FRNRAP. The V end lost 3 bases, the J end lost 6 bases, and 6 bases lay between the germline ends. The CDR3 covers 13 residues. This CDR3 reads CASGLEANSPLHF. CDR3 bases: TGTGCTAGTGGTTTAGAGGCTAATTCACCCCTCCACTTT.

V gene TRBV19 combines with J gene TRBJ1-5; D is unresolved. CDR1 and CDR2 (germline): LNHDA, SQIVND (reference sequence). This CDR3 spans 14 amino acids. Trimming pared 7 bases from V and 3 bases from J, leaving 13 bases between. The CDR3 DNA follows: TGTGCCAGTACCATAGCGACCTACAATCAGCCCCAGCATTTT. Its translation: CASTIATYNQPQHF.